This T cell receptor (beta chain) was captured in a study of spatial heterogeneity in lung cancer. The time point: sample taken at primary tumor resection. Unsorted whole RNA of tumor, nontumor lung or frozen PBMC was sequenced. Via MiXCR, TCRdb re-called the 5' RACE reads, giving one row per CDR3 protein. Of roughly 10,000 distinct CDR3 sequences listed, around 6.5% are singletons. The germline V gene encodes CDR1 SNHLY and CDR2 FYNNEI. The CDR3 spans 14 residues. J lost 2 bases, V lost 6 bases, and 3 bases had no gene match. This clonotype was picked up many times. The size of this beta chain means little, since it is a stray read in a library made for alpha chains.

The V call is TRBV2, the J call TRBJ1-2, with 10 bases aligning to TRBD1. Sequenced material: PBMCs, taken at surgery. This receptor was identified in a male donor with early-stage non-small cell lung cancer. The CDR3 DNA reads TGTGCCAGCAGCAGACAGGGGGCAAACTATGGCTACACCTTC. This sequence encodes CASSRQGANYGYTF.